Below, 32 T cell receptor beta chains from the same sample are listed, as sequenced in a study of blood T cell repertoires in COVID-19. Data came from immunoSEQ multiplex PCR; TCRdb stores just in-frame clones and leaves some out. The table includes 240,000 or so clones, about 82% detected once. Sequences were obtained from peripheral blood. These receptors were collected from a man older than 75 with acute or convalescent COVID-19.

This clone came up once. The chain couples TRBV27 to TRBJ1-2, with D perhaps TRBD1 (5 bases). Trimming removed 7 bases from V and 6 bases from J, with 21 bases in between. CDR3 length: 15 residues. Germline V gene sequence: CDR1 MNHEY, CDR2 SMNVEV (reference sequence). The CDR3 nucleotides are TGTGCCAGCAAGGACAACCCGATCGGCTTGGATGGCTACACCTTC. This gives the protein CASKDNPIGLDGYTF.

The genes are TRBV11-1 and TRBJ2-7; tentatively, D is TRBD2 (6 bases). Deletions cut 2 bases from V and 3 bases from J, with 14 bases between. The CDR3 runs 15 residues. Germline-derived CDR1 and CDR2 are SGHAT and FQDESV (reference sequence). DNA of the CDR3: TGTGCCAGCAGCTTAAGACGGGAGTCTCGCTACGAGCAGTACTTC. Translation: CASSLRRESRYEQYF.

This rearrangement joins TRBV24-1 to TRBJ2-1; 9 bases fit TRBD2. CDR3 length equals 16 residues. J gave up 6 bases and V 4 bases, and 9 bases lay outside the gene matches. Germline CDR1 is KGHDR and CDR2 is SFDVKD. CDR3 nucleotide sequence: TGTGCCACCAGTGACCCGAGGGCGGGGGGGCCCAATGAGCAGTTCTTC. Encoded protein: CATSDPRAGGPNEQFF.

The rearrangement uses TRBV2 and TRBJ1-6, with 9 bases lining up with TRBD1. The CDR3 is 15 amino acids. Germline-derived CDR1 and CDR2 are SNHLY and FYNNEI. Unmatched junction bases numbered 7, after V lost 6 bases and J lost 7 bases. The DNA for the CDR3 is TGTGCCAGCAGCGACGCCGGGACAGGGAATTCACCCCTCCACTTT. Protein sequence: CASSDAGTGNSPLHF.

This clone was counted ten times or more. The CDR3 sequence: CASSPSLPGNEKLFF. The CDR3 nucleotides read TGTGCCAGCAGTCCCTCCCTCCCAGGGAATGAAAAACTGTTTTTT. The J gene is TRBJ1-4, the V gene TRBV28; D possibly corresponds to TRBD1 (5 bases). The CDR3 covers 15 residues. Germline CDR1 is MDHEN and CDR2 is SYDVKM. Trimming removed 5 bases from V and 5 bases from J, with 15 bases in between.

V gene TRBV28 combines with J gene TRBJ1-6, with D hard to call. The CDR3 totals 12 residues. The V gene's germline CDR1 is MDHEN and CDR2 SYDVKM. The V gene lost 7 bases and the J gene lost 8 bases, with 9 bases spanning the gap. The CDR3 DNA is TGTGCCAGCACCCCCGGGTATTCACCCCTCCACTTT. Residues: CASTPGYSPLHF.

CDR3 DNA: TGCGCCAGCAGCTTCGCGGGATCCACAGATACGCAGTATTTT. As protein: CASSFAGSTDTQYF. The chain combines TRBV5-1 with TRBJ2-3; possible D gene TRBD2, 6 bases. V lost 2 bases and J lost 2, with 9 bases in between. The CDR3 totals 14 residues. Germline CDR1 reads SGHRS; CDR2 reads YFSETQ.

V gene TRBV27 combines with J gene TRBJ1-2; D ambiguous. Looked up from germline, CDR1 is MNHEY and CDR2 is SMNVEV (reference sequence). The CDR3 contains 14 residues. V was cut by 2 bases and J by 8 bases, with 15 bases left in between. The CDR3 loop reads CASSLRTRTGGYTF. CDR3 nucleotide sequence: TGTGCCAGCAGTTTACGGACGCGGACTGGCGGCTACACCTTC.

V and J are TRBV11-2 and TRBJ1-4, with TRBD1 matching over 7 bases. The CDR3 has 15 residues. Germline CDR1 SGHAT, CDR2 FQNNGV. J gave up 7 bases and V 5 bases, and 10 bases lay outside the gene matches. The CDR3 protein is CASSPGTAPGEKLFF. The CDR3 DNA reads TGTGCCAGCAGCCCTGGGACAGCCCCTGGTGAAAAACTGTTTTTT.

J is TRBJ1-5 and V is TRBV28, with D possibly TRBD1 on 6 matching bases. The germline V gene encodes CDR1 MDHEN and CDR2 SYDVKM. V was pared by 1 base and J by 7 bases, with 14 bases between. The CDR3 consists of 15 residues. CDR3 sequence: CASSLLLDSGQPQHF. In nucleotides, the CDR3 is TGTGCCAGCAGTTTATTGCTGGACAGTGGACAGCCCCAGCATTTT.

The chain uses TRBV28 and TRBJ1-1; unclear D gene. Germline V gene data show CDR1 as MDHEN and CDR2 as SYDVKM. This CDR3 has 12 residues. Deletions cut 3 bases from V and 9 bases from J, with 11 bases between. The CDR3 loop is CASSLRQRKAFF. The CDR3 DNA sequence: TGTGCCAGCAGTTTGCGGCAGAGAAAAGCTTTCTTT.

The rearrangement uses TRBV7-6 and TRBJ2-1; 10 nucleotides match TRBD2. Losses at the gene ends were 3 bases for V and 9 bases for J; bases not matched to a gene: 11. There are 16 residues in the CDR3. Germline CDR1 SGHVS, CDR2 FNYEAQ. CDR3 protein: CASSLLAGGTLLEQFF. In nucleotides, the CDR3 is TGTGCCAGCAGCTTGTTAGCGGGAGGAACTCTACTTGAGCAGTTCTTC.

The chain employs TRBV7-9 and TRBJ1-4, with 10 bases identical to TRBD1. From germline, CDR1 is SEHNR and CDR2 FQNEAQ (reference sequence). V lost 0 bases, J lost 8 bases, and 3 bases stayed unmatched. The CDR3 is 15 residues long. CDR3 loop: CASSLATGGSEKLFF. Here the CDR3 DNA reads TGTGCCAGCAGCTTAGCGACAGGGGGCAGCGAAAAACTGTTTTTT.

This chain uses TRBV5-1 with TRBJ1-4, with TRBD1 matching over 9 bases. The CDR3 spans 14 residues. Germline trimming cut 6 bases from V and 5 bases from J; bases unmatched to any gene: 5. Germline assignment: CDR1 SGHRS and CDR2 YFSETQ. The CDR3 here is CASTTGQGNEKLFF. The CDR3 bases are TGCGCCAGCACAACGGGACAGGGAAATGAAAAACTGTTTTTT.

The chain combines TRBV5-5 with TRBJ2-5, with a weak D call TRBD2 (6 bases). Trimming stripped 7 bases from V and 3 bases from J, with 10 bases between. The CDR3 has 12 residues. Per germline, CDR1 SGHKS and CDR2 YYEKEE (reference sequence). CDR3 bases: TGTGCCAGCCAGACGGGGGAAGAGACCCAGTACTTC. Encoded protein: CASQTGEETQYF.

This clone has more than one count but fewer than ten. This sequence joins TRBV19 and TRBJ1-5; 9 positions agree with TRBD1. CDR1 and CDR2 from the germline V gene are LNHDA and SQIVND (reference sequence). The CDR3 covers 17 residues. The V gene end was trimmed by 6 bases and the J gene end by 2 bases; junction bases not matched to a gene: 11. The CDR3 sequence is CASRPIPTGGRNQPQHF. CDR3 nucleotides: TGTGCCAGTAGACCTATCCCGACAGGGGGTCGCAATCAGCCCCAGCATTTT.

There are a few counts of this clone. The J gene is TRBJ1-4, the V gene TRBV28; a possible D gene is TRBD1 (5 bases). The CDR3 contains 16 residues. CDR1 and CDR2 (germline): MDHEN, SYDVKM. The ends were cut back, 4 bases at V and 8 bases at J, with 20 bases in the middle. This chain's CDR3 is CASSSPLDIGGEKLFF. Here the CDR3 DNA reads TGTGCCAGCAGTTCCCCCCTTGATATTGGGGGGGAAAAACTGTTTTTT.

The chain uses TRBV19 and TRBJ2-3; 14 bases fit TRBD2. The CDR3 totals 20 residues. The germline gives CDR1 LNHDA, CDR2 SQIVND (reference sequence). Trimming at V came to 0 bases and at J to 5 bases, leaving 13 bases not matched to a gene. Written as DNA, the CDR3 is TGTGCCAGTAGTATAGATTTTAATGTGGGACTAGCGGGAGTTGGAGATACGCAGTATTTT. Its protein is CASSIDFNVGLAGVGDTQYF.

The genes are TRBV6-5 and TRBJ1-5; D possibly corresponds to TRBD1 (6 bases). This CDR3 region has 14 residues. The V gene lost 6 bases and the J gene lost 6 bases, with 15 bases spanning the gap. The germline V gene has CDR1 MNHEY and CDR2 SVGAGI. The CDR3 spells CASSLTGMGQPQHF. The DNA of the CDR3 is TGTGCCAGCAGCCTCACAGGGATGGGTCAGCCCCAGCATTTT.

This rearrangement joins TRBV7-2 to TRBJ2-1, with 13 bases aligning to TRBD2. Germline trimming cut 2 bases from V and 7 bases from J; bases unmatched to any gene: 8. This CDR3 region has 17 residues. Germline-derived CDR1 and CDR2 are SGHTA and FQGNSA. The CDR3 here is CASSLSTSGGILNEQFF. The CDR3 coding sequence is TGTGCCAGCAGCTTATCGACTAGCGGGGGGATACTTAATGAGCAGTTCTTC.

V is TRBV7-8 and J is TRBJ2-7, with 8 nucleotides matching TRBD2. Trimming removed 2 bases from V and 4 bases from J; junction bases left unmatched: 10. The CDR3 has 16 amino acids. From germline, CDR1 is SGHVS and CDR2 FQNEAQ. The CDR3 sequence is CASSLNSAGAGYEQYF. The CDR3 coding sequence is TGTGCCAGCAGCTTAAACTCAGCGGGAGCCGGGTACGAGCAGTACTTC.

The J gene is TRBJ2-1, the V gene TRBV7-6; 11 nucleotides agree with TRBD2. V shed 1 base and J 15 bases; nucleotides not matched to a gene: 8. Germline V CDR1 and CDR2: SGHVS, FNYEAQ. The CDR3 extends over 14 amino acids. This chain's CDR3 is CASSLELAGVVLFF. CDR3 bases: TGTGCCAGCAGCTTAGAACTAGCGGGAGTAGTACTGTTCTTC.

V is TRBV24-1 and J is TRBJ2-7; perhaps TRBD2 as D (5 bases). From germline, CDR1 is KGHDR and CDR2 SFDVKD. The CDR3 has 15 amino acids. Trimming took off 5 bases at V and 5 bases at J, with 18 bases between the two ends. CDR3 loop: CATSVGVAGSHEQYF. CDR3 nucleotides: TGTGCCACCAGTGTGGGAGTAGCAGGTTCCCACGAGCAGTACTTC.

This chain joins TRBV5-1 and TRBJ2-5; 7 bases line up with TRBD1. This CDR3 is 15 amino acids long. Germline CDR1 SGHRS, CDR2 YFSETQ. Trimming cost V 4 bases and J 5 bases; bases outside gene matches: 11. CDR3 region: CASSDPRGGGETQYF. The CDR3 DNA is TGCGCCAGCAGCGACCCTAGAGGGGGCGGCGAGACCCAGTACTTC.

This clone was detected a few times. The gene calls are TRBV18 and TRBJ1-2; maybe TRBD1 (6 bases). The CDR3 is made up of 15 amino acids. Germline values: CDR1 KGHSH, CDR2 LQKENI. The V end lost 3 bases, the J end lost 7 bases, and 18 bases lay between the germline ends. The CDR3 protein is CASSPGTRFGGGYTF. CDR3 DNA: TGTGCCAGCTCACCCGGGACACGGTTTGGGGGTGGCTACACCTTC.

The rearrangement uses TRBV6-5 and TRBJ1-5; D gene unclear. The CDR3 runs to 15 residues. Germline CDR1 is MNHEY and CDR2 is SVGAGI. With 6 bases removed from V and 2 bases from J, the gap between germline ends came to 14 bases. The CDR3 reads CASRPTAAGNQPQHF. The CDR3 DNA reads as TGTGCCAGCAGGCCCACAGCGGCGGGCAATCAGCCCCAGCATTTT.

The CDR3 bases are TGTGCCAGCAGCACGGGCGGGACCACGTACGAGCAGTACTTC. It specifies CASSTGGTTYEQYF. The genes are TRBV11-3 and TRBJ2-7, with a weak D call TRBD2 (6 bases). This CDR3 has 14 amino acids. V lost 5 bases and J lost 4, with 15 bases in between. Germline V gene sequence: CDR1 SGHNT, CDR2 YENEEA.

V gene TRBV6-2 or TRBV6-3 combines with J gene TRBJ1-1; no firm D call. The V end lost 6 bases, the J end lost 1 base, and 9 bases lay between the germline ends. Germline V CDR1 and CDR2: MNHEY, SVGEGT. This CDR3 is 13 amino acids long. The CDR3, as DNA: TGTGCCAGCAGCCTGGAGGGGAACACTGAAGCTTTCTTT. Its translation: CASSLEGNTEAFF.

This chain joins TRBV9 and TRBJ2-7, with 7 bases fitting TRBD2. The CDR3 loop spans 14 amino acids. Germline CDR1 and CDR2: SGDLS and YYNGEE. The V gene end was trimmed by 0 bases and the J gene end by 2 bases; junction bases not matched to a gene: 2. CDR3 protein: CASSVAGGTYEQYF. The CDR3 DNA sequence: TGTGCCAGCAGCGTAGCGGGAGGCACCTACGAGCAGTACTTC.

V is TRBV5-1 and J is TRBJ2-7; 7 nucleotides agree with TRBD1. The CDR3 sequence is 15 residues long. Germline CDR1 SGHRS, CDR2 YFSETQ. The J segment lost 5 bases and the V segment lost 0 bases, leaving 8 bases of the junction unmatched. CDR3: CASSLGLGQINEQYF. The DNA for the CDR3 is TGCGCCAGCAGCTTGGGCTTGGGACAGATAAACGAGCAGTACTTC.

As to this clone: Other DNA sequences of this sample code for an identical CDR3. The gene calls are TRBV18 and TRBJ1-5, with 7 bases matching TRBD1. Germline lookup yields CDR1 KGHSH and CDR2 LQKENI. The V segment lost 1 base and the J segment 1 base; nucleotides outside the gene matches: 1. CDR3 length: 15 residues. The DNA of the CDR3 is TGTGCCAGCTCACCACAGGGGGCGAGCAATCAGCCCCAGCATTTT. Its protein is CASSPQGASNQPQHF.

The chain couples TRBV7-2 to TRBJ2-7, with a possible D match to TRBD2 (6 bases). The CDR3 runs 15 residues. The V gene lost 1 base and the J gene lost 5 bases, with 15 bases spanning the gap. Germline V gives CDR1 SGHTA, CDR2 FQGNSA. The CDR3 nucleotides are TGTGCCAGCAGCTTAGGTGCGGGGCTCGGGAACGAGCAGTACTTC. This gives the protein CASSLGAGLGNEQYF.